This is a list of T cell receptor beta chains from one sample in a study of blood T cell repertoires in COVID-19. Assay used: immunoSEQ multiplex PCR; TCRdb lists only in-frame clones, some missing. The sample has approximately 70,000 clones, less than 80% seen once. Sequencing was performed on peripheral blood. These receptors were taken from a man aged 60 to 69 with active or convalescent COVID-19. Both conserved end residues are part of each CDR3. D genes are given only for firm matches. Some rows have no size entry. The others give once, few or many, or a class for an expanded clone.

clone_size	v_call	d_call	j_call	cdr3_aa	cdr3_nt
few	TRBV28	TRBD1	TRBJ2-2	CASSLVGTGDTGELFF	TGTGCCAGCAGTCTCGTGGGGACAGGGGACACCGGGGAGCTGTTTTTT
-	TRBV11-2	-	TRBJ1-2	CASSFPTGNYGYTF	TGTGCCAGCAGCTTTCCGACAGGAAACTATGGCTACACCTTC
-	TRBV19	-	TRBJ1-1	CASSVRDWNTEAFF	TGTGCCAGTAGTGTCAGGGACTGGAACACTGAAGCTTTCTTT
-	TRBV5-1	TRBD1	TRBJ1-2	CASSFSDRGLYGYTF	TGCGCCAGCAGCTTCTCGGACAGGGGGTTGTATGGCTACACCTTC
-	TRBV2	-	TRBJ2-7	CASRDGLTYEQYF	TGTGCCAGCAGGGACGGACTGACCTACGAGCAGTACTTC
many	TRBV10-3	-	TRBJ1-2	CAISESTGYGYTF	TGTGCCATCAGTGAGTCGACAGGCTACGGCTACACCTTC
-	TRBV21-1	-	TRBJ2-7	CASSLGQPSYEQYF	TGTGCCAGCAGCCTTGGACAGCCCTCCTACGAGCAGTACTTC
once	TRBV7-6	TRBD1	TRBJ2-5	CASSSRDRGRQETQYF	TGTGCCAGCAGCTCAAGGGACAGGGGGCGCCAAGAGACCCAGTACTTC
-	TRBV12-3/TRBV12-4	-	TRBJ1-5	CASRAGNQPQHF	TGTGCCAGCAGGGCAGGTAATCAGCCCCAGCATTTT
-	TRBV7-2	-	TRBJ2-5	CASSSMLSPQETQYF	TGTGCCAGCAGCTCTATGTTGTCCCCCCAAGAGACCCAGTACTTC
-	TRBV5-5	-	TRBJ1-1	CASSTRQASEAFF	TGTGCCAGCAGCACCCGACAGGCCTCTGAAGCTTTCTTT
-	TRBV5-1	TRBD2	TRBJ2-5	CASSWEGRGETQYF	TGCGCCAGCAGCTGGGAGGGGCGCGGGGAGACCCAGTACTTC
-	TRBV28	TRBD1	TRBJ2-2	CASCWTGLNTGELFF	TGTGCCAGTTGCTGGACAGGGCTGAACACCGGGGAGCTGTTTTTT
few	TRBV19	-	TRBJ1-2	CASFRAGGYTF	TGTGCCAGTTTTCGAGCGGGCGGCTACACCTTC
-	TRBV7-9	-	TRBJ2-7	CASSLTNYEQYF	TGTGCCAGCAGCCTAACCAACTACGAGCAGTACTTC
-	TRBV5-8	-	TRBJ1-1	CASRHQHRARLNTEAFF	TGTGCCAGCAGACACCAACACCGAGCCAGGTTGAACACTGAAGCTTTCTTT
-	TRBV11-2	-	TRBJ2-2	CASSLDWPGANTGELFF	TGTGCCAGCAGCTTAGATTGGCCCGGGGCGAACACCGGGGAGCTGTTTTTT
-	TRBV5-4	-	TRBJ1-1	CASTLGRGSNTEAFF	TGTGCCAGCACCCTAGGGAGGGGTTCGAACACTGAAGCTTTCTTT
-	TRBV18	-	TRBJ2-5	CASSPSSAEEPQYF	TGTGCCAGCTCACCATCTAGCGCCGAAGAGCCCCAGTACTTC
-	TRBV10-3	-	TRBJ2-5	CATEGGNQETQYF	TGTGCCACCGAAGGAGGGAACCAAGAGACCCAGTACTTC
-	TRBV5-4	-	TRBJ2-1	CASSLAGSPYNEQFF	TGTGCCAGCAGCTTGGCTGGGAGCCCGTACAATGAGCAGTTCTTC
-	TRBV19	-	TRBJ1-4	CASSIDLGRGRPTAEKLFF	TGTGCCAGTAGTATAGATCTCGGCAGGGGAAGACCAACTGCTGAAAAACTGTTTTTT
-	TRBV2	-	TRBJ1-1	CASSGQGTNTEAFF	TGTGCCAGCAGTGGTCAGGGAACGAACACTGAAGCTTTCTTT
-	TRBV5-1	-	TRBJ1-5	CASSPGNWDQPQHF	TGCGCCAGCAGTCCAGGGAACTGGGATCAGCCCCAGCATTTT
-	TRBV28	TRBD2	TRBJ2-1	CASTTLSGGAGVTYNEQFF	TGTGCCAGCACTACCCTTAGCGGGGGGGCAGGTGTGACCTACAATGAGCAGTTCTTC
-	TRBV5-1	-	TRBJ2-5	CASSLRTGQQETQYF	TGCGCCAGCAGCCTTCGTACAGGGCAGCAAGAGACCCAGTACTTC
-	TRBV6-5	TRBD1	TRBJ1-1	CASTKGRQGAGTTFF	TGTGCCAGCACCAAGGGACGACAGGGGGCCGGTACGACTTTCTTT
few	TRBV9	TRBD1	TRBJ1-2	CASRTTGDGHGYTF	TGTGCCAGCAGAACCACAGGGGACGGGCATGGCTACACCTTC
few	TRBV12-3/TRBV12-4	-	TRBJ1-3	CASSYSGNTIYF	TGTGCCAGCAGCTACTCTGGAAACACCATATATTTT
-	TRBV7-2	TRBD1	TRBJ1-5	CASSSRGGSNQPQHF	TGTGCCAGCAGCTCGAGAGGGGGCAGCAATCAGCCCCAGCATTTT
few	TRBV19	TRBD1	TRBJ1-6	CASSIGRWSRGNSPLHF	TGTGCCAGTAGTATAGGGAGGTGGAGCAGGGGGAATTCACCCCTCCACTTT
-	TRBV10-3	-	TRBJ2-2	CAISESLGSTGELFF	TGTGCCATCAGTGAGTCTTTGGGGAGCACCGGGGAGCTGTTTTTT
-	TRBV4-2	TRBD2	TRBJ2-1	CASSQERRGGYNEQFF	TGTGCCAGCAGCCAAGAAAGGCGGGGGGGATACAATGAGCAGTTCTTC
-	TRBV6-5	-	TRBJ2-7	CASSQTHSGWDEQYF	TGTGCCAGCAGTCAGACACATTCGGGATGGGACGAGCAGTACTTC
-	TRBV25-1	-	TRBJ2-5	CASSESQDSQETQYF	TGTGCCAGCAGTGAGTCCCAGGACAGCCAAGAGACCCAGTACTTC
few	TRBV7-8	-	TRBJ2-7	CASSSTSYEQYF	TGTGCCAGCAGCTCCACAAGTTACGAGCAGTACTTC
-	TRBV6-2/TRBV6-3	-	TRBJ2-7	CASSPGSYEQYF	TGTGCCAGCAGTCCGGGGTCATACGAGCAGTACTTC
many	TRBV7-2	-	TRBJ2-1	CASSLTGEQFF	TGTGCCAGCAGCTTAACAGGAGAGCAGTTCTTC
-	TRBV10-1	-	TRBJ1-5	CASSGALNQPQHF	TGCGCCAGCAGTGGAGCCCTTAATCAGCCCCAGCATTTT
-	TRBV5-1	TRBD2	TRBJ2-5	CASSLGTRETQYF	TGCGCCAGCAGCTTGGGGACTAGAGAGACCCAGTACTTC
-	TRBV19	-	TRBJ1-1	CASSRPGGDTEAFF	TGTGCCAGTAGTAGACCGGGGGGAGACACTGAAGCTTTCTTT
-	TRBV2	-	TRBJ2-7	CASRLQGLSVEQYF	TGTGCCAGCAGGCTGCAAGGTCTTAGCGTAGAGCAGTACTTC
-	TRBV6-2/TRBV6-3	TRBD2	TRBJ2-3	CASSLLAGGQDTQYF	TGTGCCAGCAGCTTACTAGCGGGGGGTCAAGATACGCAGTATTTT
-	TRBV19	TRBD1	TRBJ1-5	CASYGTGSNQPQHF	TGTGCCAGTTACGGGACAGGGAGCAATCAGCCCCAGCATTTT
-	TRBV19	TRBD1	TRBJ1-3	CASSTQGQGQSGNTIYF	TGTGCCAGTAGTACCCAGGGACAGGGACAGTCTGGAAACACCATATATTTT
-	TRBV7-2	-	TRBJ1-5	CASSLVPARGNQPQHF	TGTGCCAGCAGCTTAGTACCCGCTCGGGGCAATCAGCCCCAGCATTTT
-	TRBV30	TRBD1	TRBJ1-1	CAWSATLRDSYEAFF	TGTGCCTGGAGTGCGACTCTCCGGGACAGCTATGAAGCTTTCTTT
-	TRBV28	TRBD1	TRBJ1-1	CASSAPQGARAFF	TGTGCCAGCAGCGCTCCTCAGGGGGCCCGGGCTTTCTTT
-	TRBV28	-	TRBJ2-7	CASSPSGQGDSYEQYF	TGTGCCAGCAGCCCGAGCGGGCAGGGAGACTCCTACGAGCAGTACTTC
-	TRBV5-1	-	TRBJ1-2	CASSLDSGSNGYTF	TGCGCCAGCAGCTTGGACAGTGGGTCTAATGGCTACACCTTC
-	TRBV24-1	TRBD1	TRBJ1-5	CATGGQGWDQPQHF	TGTGCCACCGGGGGACAGGGTTGGGATCAGCCCCAGCATTTT
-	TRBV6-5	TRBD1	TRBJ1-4	CASSPRGTVNEKLFF	TGTGCCAGCAGTCCCCGGGGGACAGTAAATGAAAAACTGTTTTTT
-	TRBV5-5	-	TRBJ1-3	CASSFQNRATGNTIYF	TGTGCCAGCAGCTTCCAGAACAGGGCAACTGGAAACACCATATATTTT
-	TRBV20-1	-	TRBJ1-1	CSASGLDKNTEAFF	TGCAGTGCTAGTGGCCTGGACAAGAACACTGAAGCTTTCTTT
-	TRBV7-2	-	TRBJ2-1	CASSSGGDFEQFF	TGTGCCAGCAGCTCGGGCGGGGATTTTGAGCAGTTCTTC
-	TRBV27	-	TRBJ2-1	CASSLLRGSYNEQFF	TGTGCCAGCAGTTTATTGCGGGGTTCCTACAATGAGCAGTTCTTC
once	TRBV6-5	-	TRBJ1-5	CASRGFSNQPQHF	TGTGCCAGCAGGGGCTTTAGCAATCAGCCCCAGCATTTT
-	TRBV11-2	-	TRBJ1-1	CASSLDRGAGARTEAFF	TGTGCCAGCAGCTTAGATCGGGGGGCAGGGGCAAGGACTGAAGCTTTCTTT
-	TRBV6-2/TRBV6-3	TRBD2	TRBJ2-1	CASSYGPSGYNEQFF	TGTGCCAGCAGTTACGGGCCTAGCGGCTACAATGAGCAGTTCTTC